This T cell receptor beta chain was captured in a study of Ad26.COV2.S vaccination and SARS-CoV-2 variants. The treatment here: some 19 received Ad26.COV2.S at low or high dose, single or two shots; about five received placebo; per-sample allocation not given. All samples were drawn on day 63, counting from the first vaccine or placebo injection. Ad26 vector vaccine expressed Wuhan-strain SARS-CoV-2 spike. The CDR3 totals 16 residues. J gave up 5 bases and V 6 bases, and 11 bases lay outside the gene matches. CDR1 is MNHNY and CDR2 is SVGAGI in the germline V gene (reference sequence). Method: immunoSEQ multiplex PCR; TCRdb's copy keeps in-frame clones and lacks some. Among around 450,000 clones listed, approximately 90% were seen once.

The sequence was obtained from a person between 18 and 65 years old who received the Ad26.COV2.S COVID-19 vaccine or a placebo. The gene calls are TRBV6-6 and TRBJ1-5; 9 nucleotides align to TRBD1. The sample consisted of peripheral blood, taken in a trial of Ad26.COV2.S vaccine versus placebo. This chain's CDR3 is CASSRNTGGSDQPQHF. DNA of the CDR3: TGTGCCAGCAGCCGAAACACAGGGGGCAGTGATCAGCCCCAGCATTTT.